This TCR beta chain stems from a study of regulatory T cells in long-lasting Graves disease. General study results and limits: With some 2,700 shared public clonotypes, persistent patients exceeded new patients, who shared more than 900.

The sample's time point: persistent/refractory GD, antithyroid drugs over 5 years with positive TRAb. The TCR library was made from RNA extracted from PBMCs. Points on this clonotype: Its antigen remains unidentified.

Building of the TCR beta libraries involved iRepertoire HTBI primers and Arm-PCR of CDR3 regions. MiXCR was run by TCRdb on the multiplex PCR reads, yielding one entry per CDR3 protein. The sample yields about 420,000 distinct CDR3 sequences, 23% seen once. Germline V gene lookup returns CDR1 GTSNPN and CDR2 SVGIG (reference sequence). The CDR3 runs 12 residues. Trimming took 0 bases from V and 6 from J, leaving 8 bases between them. This specimen was peripheral blood mononuclear cells (PBMCs), taken when the disease was refractory, from a patient treated with antithyroid drugs. This receptor was taken from a female donor with Graves disease. This chain connects TRBV30 to TRBJ1-2, with TRBD1 as a possible D gene (6 bases). Written as DNA, the CDR3 is TGTGCCTGGAGTGTAAGGGGGAATGGCTACACCTTC. Amino acids: CAWSVRGNGYTF.